The entry below gives a single T cell receptor (beta chain) sequence along with its context. The sample holds a few counts of this clonotype. There is no known antigen for this receptor. The input lacks base qualities; no much larger clone sits a single base away. The data were taken from a study of CD8 T cells in Susac syndrome (dated by TCRdb to between 2017 and 2020). As for the study more broadly: Repertoire sequencing was used to test whether CD8+ T cell activation and differentiation in Susac syndrome was antigen driven. CD8+ T cell repertoire clonality was compared between some 12 healthy donors, roughly 14 Susac syndrome patients and 15 multiple sclerosis patients. On the study overall, not on this receptor specifically: The study acknowledged that relatively few individuals were included in the TCR sequencing and HLA analysis.

V has 2 bases trimmed and J has 7 bases trimmed; junction bases matching no gene number 1. The CDR3, from cysteine to phenylalanine, totals 14 residues. Of the read, only the CDR3 DNA is kept; its 42 bases are in frame from base 1. In the germline V gene (reference sequence), CDR1 corresponds to MNHEY and CDR2 to SMNVEV. Peripheral blood CD8+ and CD4+ T cells from healthy donors, Susac syndrome patients and multiple sclerosis patients were profiled by high-throughput TCR beta sequencing. Multiple sclerosis controls were treatment-naive patients with stable or active relapsing-remitting disease fulfilling revised McDonald criteria. CD8+ TEMRA cells were enriched by FACS, while bulk CD8+ and CD4+ T cells were purified by magnetic negative isolation. Blood was collected in EDTA tubes and processed within 24 hours, with PBMCs isolated through density gradient centrifugation. PBMCs intended for TCR sequencing were frozen in liquid nitrogen and were later thawed in a 37 degrees C water bath. The sorted or isolated CD4+, CD8+ and CD8+ TEMRA cells reached a purity of at least 90%.

RNA was extracted with the RNeasy kit and roughly 0.45 to 1 ug was reverse transcribed using random hexamers. TCR beta CDR3 regions were amplified with the immunoSEQ multiplex PCR assay covering 54 Vbeta and 13 Jbeta segments. PCR amplification bias was corrected by using a synthetic template baseline for primer optimization and computational correction. Turning to the authors' computational methods: Reads were assigned to V, D and J genes according to IMGT and analyzed in immunoSEQ Analyzer, with only productive sequences retained. Clonality was calculated as one minus the Shannon entropy normalized by log2 of the number of productive unique sequences. Public and private clones were assessed among the 100 most prevalent clones of each patient and control. Clones were defined as Susac-specific when absent from the healthy and MS cohorts, from over a thousand published viral clones and from other ImmuneACCESS disease sequences. TCRdb handled the public reads itself, with Q25 trimming in fastp and clone calling in MiXCR, and kept productive beta chains. Every entry covers one CDR3 protein and lists the most common genes and DNA from its rows. TCRdb, rather than the study authors, made the V and J calls. The sample yields around 280,000 distinct CDR3 sequences; 70% to 90% were counted once. The ten biggest clones cover over 0.095% of the sample.

The TCR was taken from a human donor with multiple sclerosis. Recombination joined TRBV27 with TRBJ2-1, and 11 junctional nucleotides match TRBD2. Input material: CD8+ T cells from PBMCs. The DNA sequence is as follows: TGTGCCAGCAGTTTACGACTAGCGGGAAATGAGCAGTTCTTC. Its translation reads: CASSLRLAGNEQFF.